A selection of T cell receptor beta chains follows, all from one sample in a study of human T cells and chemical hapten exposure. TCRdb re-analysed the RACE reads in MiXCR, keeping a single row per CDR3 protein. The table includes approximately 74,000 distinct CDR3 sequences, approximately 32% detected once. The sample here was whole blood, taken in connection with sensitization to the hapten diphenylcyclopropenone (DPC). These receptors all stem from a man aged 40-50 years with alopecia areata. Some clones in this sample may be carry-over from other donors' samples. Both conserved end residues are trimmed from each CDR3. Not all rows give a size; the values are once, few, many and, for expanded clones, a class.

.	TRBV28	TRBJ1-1	ASSPTRQQSEAF
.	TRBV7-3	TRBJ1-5	ASSFGMNQPQH
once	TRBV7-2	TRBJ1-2	ASSKQGAASIGYT
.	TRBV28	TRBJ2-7	ASSLIAGFNEQY
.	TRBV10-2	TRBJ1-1	ASSEWSTEAF
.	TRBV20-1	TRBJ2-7	SVREGLAGVAYEQY
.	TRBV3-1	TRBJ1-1	ASRRQQGSTEAF
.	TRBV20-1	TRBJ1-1	SARPTTGTEAF
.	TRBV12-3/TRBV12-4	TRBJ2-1	ASSSGLSWNEQF
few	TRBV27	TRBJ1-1	ASSFVQGASEAF
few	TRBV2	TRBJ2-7	ASSSNPGAPF
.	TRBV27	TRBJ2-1	ASSLLGVSSYNEQF
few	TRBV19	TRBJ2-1	ASSRDRGRGDNEQF
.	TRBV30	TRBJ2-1	AWGSGRGYNEQF
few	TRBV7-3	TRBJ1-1	ASSLDRETEAF
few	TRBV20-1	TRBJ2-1	SARMADSSYNEQF
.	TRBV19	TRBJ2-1	ASSIGSGRAGSYNEQF
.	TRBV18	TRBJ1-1	ASSPGSEAF
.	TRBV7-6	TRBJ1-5	ASSLLGRGNQPQH